This T cell receptor (beta chain) was captured by sequencing in a study of T cell responses to AZD1222 COVID-19 vaccine. Measured with immunoSEQ multiplex PCR; TCRdb has only the in-frame clones, and not every one. The table records about 150,000 clones, under 95% of them present only once. Pooled in the analysis were second doses at about 4 or about 12 weeks. Trimming stripped 5 bases from V and 4 bases from J, with 11 bases between. The CDR3 consists of 13 residues. CDR1 and CDR2 from the germline V gene are SGHTA and FQGTGA. The gene calls are TRBV7-3 and TRBJ1-1; D is uncertain. This clonotype was sampled from an adult who received the AZD1222 COVID-19 vaccine. This specimen consisted of peripheral blood, obtained 28 days after the second AZD1222 dose. Here the CDR3 DNA reads TGTGCCAGCAGCGTCCAGGAGGGCACTGAAGCTTTCTTT. It yields the protein CASSVQEGTEAFF. The whole variable domain, filled in from reference TRBV7-3 and TRBJ1-1, reads GAGVSQTPSNKVTEKGKYVELRCDPISGHTALYWYRQSLGQGPEFLIYFQGTGAADDSGLPNDRFFAVRPEGSVSTLKIQRTERGDSAVYLCASSVQEGTEAFFGQGTRLTVV.